This T cell receptor (beta chain) was retrieved from a study of OX40 agonist ivuxolimab in advanced cancers. The ends were cut back, 2 bases at V and 5 bases at J, with 6 bases in the middle. Germline assignment: CDR1 LNHDA and CDR2 SQIVND (reference sequence). The CDR3 is 12 residues long. Study outcomes and limitations: Antigen specificity was not determined for the expanded peripheral T cells.

For this clone: Its antigen remains unknown. Different DNA sequences within this sample yield the same CDR3.

Profiling relied on immunoSEQ multiplex PCR, and the TCRdb table lists in-frame clones only, not all of them. This table holds around 58,000 clones, about 94% found once. The chain couples TRBV19 to TRBJ1-2; no reliable D call. The input for sequencing was CD4+ or CD8+ T cells sorted from blood, taken in a trial of the OX40 agonist ivuxolimab. This sequence was found in an adult with an advanced solid tumor such as melanoma, head and neck, liver or kidney cancer. The CDR3 DNA sequence: TGTGCCAGTAGTATATCCCATTATGGCTACACCTTC. This codes for CASSISHYGYTF.